The 21 T cell receptor beta chains below were found in one sample sequenced in a study of cytomegalovirus exposure and HLA in healthy donors. PCR was performed using 60 Vbeta and 13 Jbeta primers. Data came from immunoSEQ multiplex PCR; TCRdb stores just in-frame clones and leaves some out. The table records some 110,000 clones, around 81% of them present only once. Sequenced: PBMCs. These TCRs come from a woman in her twenties or thirties in good health and CMV-seronegative.

V and J are TRBV4-1 and TRBJ2-7; D might be TRBD2 (7 bases). The V gene lost 0 bases and the J gene lost 2 bases, with 14 bases spanning the gap. CDR1 is MGHRA, CDR2 YSYEKL, per germline. CDR3 length: 16 residues. CDR3 nucleotides: TGCGCCAGCAGCCAAGATGCGAGGGAGGGGGCCTACGAGCAGTACTTC. As protein: CASSQDAREGAYEQYF.

This clone was seen only once. V is TRBV18 and J is TRBJ2-1; 14 bases agree with TRBD2. CDR3 length: 14 amino acids. The ends lost 3 bases at V and 9 bases at J; junction bases unmatched: 1. Germline CDR1 reads KGHSH; CDR2 reads LQKENI. The CDR3 nucleotides read TGTGCCAGCTCACCCGGACTAGCGGGAGGTGAGCAGTTCTTC. Amino acids: CASSPGLAGGEQFF.

The V and J genes are TRBV5-1 and TRBJ1-2, with 12 bases lining up with TRBD1. The CDR3 totals 16 residues. Germline CDR1 SGHRS, CDR2 YFSETQ. V gave up 3 bases and J gave up 1 base; unmatched junction bases: 4. DNA for the CDR3: TGCGCCAGCAGCTCGGGACAGGGGGCAGATAACTATGGCTACACCTTC. It yields the protein CASSSGQGADNYGYTF.

V is TRBV6-4 and J is TRBJ2-2; D may be TRBD1 (5 bases). CDR1 is MRHNA and CDR2 is SNTAGT in the germline V gene. Trimming shortened V by 0 bases and J by 3 bases, and 5 bases separated the two germline ends. The length of the CDR3 is 14 residues. The CDR3 DNA reads TGTGCCAGCAGTGACTCAGGGGACACCGGGGAGCTGTTTTTT. Encoded protein: CASSDSGDTGELFF.

The J gene is TRBJ2-5, the V gene TRBV7-9; 11 bases are a match to TRBD2. The J call may be mistaken, given a closer DNA end match to TRBJ2-7. The CDR3 length is 17 residues. Looked up from germline, CDR1 is SEHNR and CDR2 is FQNEAQ (reference sequence). The CDR3, as DNA: TGTGCCAGCAGCTTGGGGAATATAGCGGGAGGGACCTACGAGCAGTACTTC. This translates into CASSLGNIAGGTYEQYF.

This clone was seen more than once but under ten times. The identical CDR3 is also encoded by other nucleotide sequences in the sample. J is TRBJ1-1 and V is TRBV6-5; D perhaps matches TRBD1 (5 bases). This CDR3 has 13 amino acids. CDR1 and CDR2 (germline): MNHEY, SVGAGI. V dropped 2 bases and J dropped 4 bases, with 8 bases sitting between them. Here the CDR3 DNA reads TGTGCCAGCAGTTACCTCGGGGGCACTGAAGCTTTCTTT. Amino acids: CASSYLGGTEAFF.

The chain uses TRBV2 and TRBJ2-1; 8 nucleotides agree with TRBD2. V was clipped by 8 bases and J by 0 bases; unmatched bases: 6. CDR1 and CDR2 from the germline V gene are SNHLY and FYNNEI. This CDR3 spans 15 amino acids. In DNA form, the CDR3 reads TGTGCCAGCCGAGCGGGAGCAAGCTCCTACAATGAGCAGTTCTTC. Residues: CASRAGASSYNEQFF. The full variable domain, rest sourced from reference TRBV2 and TRBJ2-1, is EPEVTQTPSHQVTQMGQEVILRCVPISNHLYFYWYRQILGQKVEFLVSFYNNEISEKSEIFDDQFSVERPDGSNFTLKIRSTKLEDSAMYFCASRAGASSYNEQFFGPGTRLTVL.

A word on this clone: Sequence at one end of the junction differs from germline and may be a read error. V is TRBV7-9 and J is TRBJ1-5; 7 nucleotides align to TRBD1. The CDR3 extends over 15 amino acids. Germline assignment: CDR1 SEHNR and CDR2 FQNEAQ (reference sequence). The CDR3 nucleotides read TGTTCCAGCAGCTCTACAGGGGATGAGGGTCAGCCCCAGCATTTT. Its protein is CSSSSTGDEGQPQHF. Full variable domain (missing parts from reference TRBV7-9 and TRBJ1-5): DTGVSQNPRHKITKRGQNVTFRCDPISEHNRLYWYRQTLGQGPEFLTYFQNEAQLEKSRLLSDRFSAERPKGSFSTLEIQRTEQGDSAMYLCSSSSTGDEGQPQHFGDGTRLSIL.

J is TRBJ2-5 and V is TRBV6-1; a possible D gene is TRBD1 (6 bases). V was clipped by 2 bases and J by 3 bases, with 16 bases between them. CDR3 length equals 16 residues. Looked up from germline, CDR1 is MNHNS and CDR2 is SASEGT. CDR3 sequence (DNA): TGTGCCAGCAGTGAACGTTACAGGGCGGATAAAGAGACCCAGTACTTC. Protein sequence: CASSERYRADKETQYF.

V gene TRBV7-9 combines with J gene TRBJ2-1; 10 bases are a match to TRBD2. Trimming removed 2 bases from V and 9 bases from J; junction bases left unmatched: 1. Looked up from germline, CDR1 is SEHNR and CDR2 is FQNEAQ (reference sequence). The length of the CDR3 is 13 residues. CDR3 residues: CASSLLAGGEQFF. The DNA of the CDR3 is TGTGCCAGCAGCTTATTAGCGGGAGGTGAGCAGTTCTTC. Variable domain in full (rest from reference TRBV7-9 and TRBJ2-1): DTGVSQNPRHKITKRGQNVTFRCDPISEHNRLYWYRQTLGQGPEFLTYFQNEAQLEKSRLLSDRFSAERPKGSFSTLEIQRTEQGDSAMYLCASSLLAGGEQFFGPGTRLTVL.

The chain joins TRBV10-3 to TRBJ2-7; 8 bases match TRBD1. This CDR3 is 14 amino acids long. Germline loops: CDR1 ENHRY, CDR2 SYGVKD. The V and J ends lost 6 bases and 0 bases, in that order; junction bases with no gene match: 4. CDR3 in amino acids: CAIRGTGPSYEQYF. CDR3 nucleotide sequence: TGTGCCATCAGGGGGACAGGTCCCTCCTACGAGCAGTACTTC.

V and J are TRBV9 and TRBJ2-3, with 12 bases that match TRBD2. Germline V CDR1 and CDR2: SGDLS, YYNGEE. V dropped 2 bases and J dropped 1; count of bases not matched to a gene: 5. CDR3 length: 17 residues. CDR3 coding DNA: TGTGCCAGCAGCGTTTCTCGACTAGCGGGAGGCACAGATACGCAGTATTTT. Translating it yields CASSVSRLAGGTDTQYF.

This chain connects TRBV15 to TRBJ2-6, with TRBD1 matching over 8 bases. The CDR3 runs to 16 residues. Losses at the gene ends were 6 bases for V and 3 bases for J; bases not matched to a gene: 7. Germline V lookup: CDR1 LNHNV, CDR2 YYDKDF (reference sequence). The DNA for the CDR3 is TGTGCCACCAGTCCAGGGGGCGCGGTTGGGGCCAACGTCCTGACTTTC. Its translation: CATSPGGAVGANVLTF.

The gene calls are TRBV28 and TRBJ1-4; the D is unclear. Germline values: CDR1 MDHEN, CDR2 SYDVKM. V lost 6 bases, J lost 1 base, and 15 bases lay in between. The CDR3 is 16 residues long. In DNA form, the CDR3 reads TGTGCCAGCAGGCTCGGGGTTGCAGGAACTAATGAAAAACTGTTTTTT. Translating it yields CASRLGVAGTNEKLFF. Combining the CDR3 with reference TRBV28 and TRBJ1-4 gives the whole variable domain DVKVTQSSRYLVKRTGEKVFLECVQDMDHENMFWYRQDPGLGLRLIYFSYDVKMKEKGDIPEGYSVSREKKERFSLILESASTNQTSMYLCASRLGVAGTNEKLFFGSGTQLSVL.

This clone was detected once. The gene calls are TRBV6-1 and TRBJ2-5; maybe TRBD1 (6 bases). CDR3 size: 15 residues. From germline, CDR1 is MNHNS and CDR2 SASEGT. The germline V and J ends were trimmed by 4 bases and 2 bases, with 14 bases remaining between them. The CDR3 reads CASSVIQGSQETQYF. In DNA form, the CDR3 reads TGTGCCAGCAGTGTTATACAGGGATCTCAAGAGACCCAGTACTTC.

V is TRBV7-9 and J is TRBJ1-1, with D unresolved. The CDR3 runs 13 residues. The V and J ends lost 5 bases and 7 bases respectively, with 14 bases between them. Germline CDR1 is SEHNR and CDR2 is FQNEAQ (reference sequence). The CDR3 DNA follows: TGTGCCAGCAGCGGCCGCGGGAGACTTGAAGCTTTCTTT. Translating it yields CASSGRGRLEAFF.

This chain links TRBV6-1 with TRBJ2-1; perhaps TRBD2 as D (6 bases). In germline, CDR1 is MNHNS, CDR2 SASEGT. The V end lost 5 bases, the J end lost 2 bases, and 13 bases lay between the germline ends. The CDR3 is made up of 15 amino acids. This CDR3 is CASSRDSLAYNEQFF. For the CDR3, the DNA is TGTGCCAGCAGTAGGGACTCCCTGGCCTACAATGAGCAGTTCTTC.

There are a few counts of this clone. This chain connects TRBV2 to TRBJ2-4, with 14 nucleotides matching TRBD2. This CDR3 is 20 amino acids long. Germline CDR1 and CDR2: SNHLY and FYNNEI. The V gene end was trimmed by 0 bases and the J gene end by 0 bases; junction bases not matched to a gene: 7. The CDR3 reads CASSEALGLAGGLAKNIQYF. The DNA for the CDR3 is TGTGCCAGCAGTGAAGCGCTCGGACTAGCGGGAGGATTAGCCAAAAACATTCAGTACTTC.

This chain uses TRBV28 with TRBJ1-3; D not resolved. Germline CDR1 MDHEN, CDR2 SYDVKM. The CDR3 spans 15 residues. V dropped 5 bases and J dropped 4 bases, with 15 bases sitting between them. The CDR3 sequence is CASSQTSPGGNTIYF. CDR3 nucleotides: TGTGCCAGCAGTCAGACTTCCCCGGGAGGAAACACCATATATTTT.

The V and J genes are TRBV4-3 and TRBJ2-7, with 8 bases matching TRBD1. CDR1 is LGHNA and CDR2 is YSLEER in the germline V gene. CDR3 length: 15 amino acids. V was pared by 3 bases and J by 3 bases, with 7 bases of the junction left unmatched. CDR3 sequence reads: CASSQLTGVLYEQYF. The CDR3 bases are TGCGCCAGCAGCCAGTTGACAGGGGTACTCTACGAGCAGTACTTC.

This clone has only a few counts. The chain couples TRBV15 to TRBJ2-6; D remains ambiguous. CDR1 and CDR2 from the germline V gene are LNHNV and YYDKDF (reference sequence). The V and J ends lost 0 bases and 0 bases respectively, with 3 bases between them. The CDR3 consists of 15 residues. The CDR3 DNA is TGTGCCACCAGCAGAGATTACTCTGGGGCCAACGTCCTGACTTTC. Its protein product is CATSRDYSGANVLTF. The full variable domain, rest sourced from reference TRBV15 and TRBJ2-6, is DAMVIQNPRYQVTQFGKPVTLSCSQTLNHNVMYWYQQKSSQAPKLLFHYYDKDFNNEADTPDNFQSRRPNTSFCFLDIRSPGLGDTAMYLCATSRDYSGANVLTFGAGSRLTVL.